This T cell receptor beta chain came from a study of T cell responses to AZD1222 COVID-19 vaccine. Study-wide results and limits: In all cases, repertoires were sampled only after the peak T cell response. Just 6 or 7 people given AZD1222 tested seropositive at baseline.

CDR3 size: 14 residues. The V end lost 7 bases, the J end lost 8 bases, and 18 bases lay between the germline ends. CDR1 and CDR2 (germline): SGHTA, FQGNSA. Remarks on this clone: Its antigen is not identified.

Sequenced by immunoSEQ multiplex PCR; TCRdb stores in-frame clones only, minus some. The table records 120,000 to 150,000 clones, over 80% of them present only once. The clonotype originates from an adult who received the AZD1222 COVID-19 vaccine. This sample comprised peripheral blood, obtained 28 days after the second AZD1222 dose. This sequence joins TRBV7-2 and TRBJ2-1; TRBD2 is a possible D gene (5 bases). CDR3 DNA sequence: TGTGCCAGCAAAAAGATTTTAGCGCGCGATGAGCAGTTCTTC. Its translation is CASKKILARDEQFF.